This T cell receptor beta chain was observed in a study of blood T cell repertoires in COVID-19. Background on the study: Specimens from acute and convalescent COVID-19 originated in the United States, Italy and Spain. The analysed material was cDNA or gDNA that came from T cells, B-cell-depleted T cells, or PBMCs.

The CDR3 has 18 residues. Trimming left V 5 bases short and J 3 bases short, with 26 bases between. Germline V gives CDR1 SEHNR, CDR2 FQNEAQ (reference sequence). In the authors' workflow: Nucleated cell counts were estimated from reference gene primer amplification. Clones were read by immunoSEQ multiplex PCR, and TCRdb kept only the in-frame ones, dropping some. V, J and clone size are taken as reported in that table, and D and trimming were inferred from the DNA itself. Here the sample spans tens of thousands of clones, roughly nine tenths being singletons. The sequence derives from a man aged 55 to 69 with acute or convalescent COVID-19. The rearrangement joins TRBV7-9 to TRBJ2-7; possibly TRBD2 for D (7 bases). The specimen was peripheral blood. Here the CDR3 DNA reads TGTGCCAGCAGCACACCTCTGGGGGGGCCGACCCATTACTACGAGCAGTACTTC. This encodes CASSTPLGGPTHYYEQYF.